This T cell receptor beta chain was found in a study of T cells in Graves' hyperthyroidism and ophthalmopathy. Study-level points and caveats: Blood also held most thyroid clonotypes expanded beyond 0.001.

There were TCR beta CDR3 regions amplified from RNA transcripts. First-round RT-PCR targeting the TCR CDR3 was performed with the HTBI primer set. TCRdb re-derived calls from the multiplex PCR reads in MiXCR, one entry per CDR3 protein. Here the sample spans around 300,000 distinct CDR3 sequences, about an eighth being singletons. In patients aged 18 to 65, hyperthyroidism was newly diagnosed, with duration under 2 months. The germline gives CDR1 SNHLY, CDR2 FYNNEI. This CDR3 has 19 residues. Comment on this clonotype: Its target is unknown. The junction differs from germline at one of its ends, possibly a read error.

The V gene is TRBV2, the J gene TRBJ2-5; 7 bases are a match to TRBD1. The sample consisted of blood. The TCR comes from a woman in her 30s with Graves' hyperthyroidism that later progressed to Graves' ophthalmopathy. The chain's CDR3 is CAMRGQGCISPSGHPDRHF. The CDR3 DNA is TGTGCCATGAGGGGGCAGGGATGCATCAGCCCCAGCGGACACCCGGACAGGCACTTC. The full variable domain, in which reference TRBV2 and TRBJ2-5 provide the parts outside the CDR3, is EPEVTQTPSHQVTQMGQEVILRCVPISNHLYFYWYRQILGQKVEFLVSFYNNEISEKSEIFDDQFSVERPDGSNFTLKIRSTKLEDSAMYFCAMRGQGCISPSGHPDRHFGPGTRLLVL.